This T cell receptor beta chain was recovered during a study of cytomegalovirus exposure and HLA in healthy donors. Whole-study results and caveats: Cytomegalovirus-associated TCR beta chains were listed, numbering 150 to 200.

The CDR3 totals 15 residues. The V end lost 6 bases, the J end lost 1 base, and 15 bases lay between the germline ends. Germline V gene lookup returns CDR1 MNHNS and CDR2 SASEGT. A note on this clone: The antigen remains unidentified.

The method was immunoSEQ multiplex PCR; TCRdb's version includes in-frame clones alone and lacks a portion of them. The table shows 90,000 to 150,000 clones, with 88% occurring only once. The sequenced sample was PBMCs. V and J are TRBV6-1 and TRBJ1-1; D gene uncertain. This clonotype was sampled from a woman younger than 30 in good health and CMV-seropositive. CDR3 residues: CASSLHERRNTEAFF. As DNA, the CDR3 is TGTGCCAGCAGCCTCCACGAGAGGAGGAACACTGAAGCTTTCTTT.